The entry below gives a single TCR beta chain sequence along with its context. Its antigen is not identified. Total RNA, at least 5 micrograms per sample, was extracted from PBMCs. Combining a sample-barcoded 5' primer with a J-beta primer mix, a second PCR ran for roughly 7 to 12 cycles. Through a template-switch adaptor with 12 random nucleotides, each cDNA molecule received a tag. All samples yielded 2.5 million or more CDR3-containing paired-end reads. MiXCR, applied by TCRdb to the 5' RACE reads, yields one record per CDR3 protein. This table holds 920,000 or so distinct CDR3 sequences, 35% to 50% found once. This sample was taken from a study of blood T cells in healthy people across ages. Study results and caveats: TCR beta diversity per million T cells fell roughly linearly with age.

Deletions cut 0 bases from V and 10 bases from J, with 14 bases between. This CDR3 is 15 amino acids long. Germline CDR1 reads SGHRS; CDR2 reads YFSETQ. The genes are TRBV5-1 and TRBJ1-6; D gene ambiguous. The sample comprised blood. The TCR was taken from an older woman in good health. CDR3 protein: CASSLVASAGSPLHF. Written as DNA, the CDR3 is TGCGCCAGCAGCTTGGTGGCGTCGGCAGGCTCACCCCTCCACTTT.